The 12 T cell receptor beta chains presented below share a single source sample, sequenced in a study of beta chain features in type 1 diabetes. Broader study findings: Shortening that was moderate but significant affected the TCRB CDR3s of Type 1 diabetes patients in all four CD4+ subsets.

Sequencing targeted expressed TCRB transcripts, as all isolated RNA had been reverse transcribed. Clones were sequenced by immunoSEQ multiplex PCR, and TCRdb holds only the in-frame ones, with some missing. Among about 190,000 clones listed, 7.8% were seen once. These receptors are not linked to any known antigen. Sequenced: central memory CD4+ T cells from blood. Receptors were obtained from a middle-aged woman with type 1 diabetes.

This clone has more than one count but fewer than ten. The chain recombines TRBV5-1 with TRBJ2-1, with 7 bases fitting TRBD1. Germline V gene data show CDR1 as SGHRS and CDR2 as YFSETQ. CDR3 length equals 14 residues. V gave up 3 bases and J gave up 5 bases; unmatched junction bases: 5. The CDR3 DNA is TGCGCCAGCAGCTCAGGACAGGATCACAATGAGCAGTTCTTC. This codes for CASSSGQDHNEQFF. The full variable domain, in which reference TRBV5-1 and TRBJ2-1 provide the parts outside the CDR3, is KAGVTQTPRYLIKTRGQQVTLSCSPISGHRSVSWYQQTPGQGLQFLFEYFSETQRNKGNFPGRFSGRQFSNSRSEMNVSTLELGDSALYLCASSSGQDHNEQFFGPGTRLTVL.

This clone came up a few times. This chain connects TRBV7-2 to TRBJ1-2, with D perhaps matching TRBD1 (5 bases). V dropped 1 base and J dropped 8 bases, with 17 bases sitting between them. Germline CDR1 and CDR2: SGHTA and FQGNSA. CDR3 length equals 15 residues. The CDR3 loop is CASSLDYGGGNGYTF. CDR3 in DNA: TGTGCCAGCAGCTTAGATTATGGGGGGGGTAACGGCTACACCTTC.

Only a few counts were recorded for this clone. Other DNA variants within this sample encode the same CDR3. The genes are TRBV18 and TRBJ2-5, with 8 bases fitting TRBD1. CDR1 and CDR2 from the germline V gene are KGHSH and LQKENI. The CDR3 is 13 residues long. Trimming at V came to 3 bases and at J to 5 bases, leaving 2 bases not matched to a gene. The CDR3 region is CASSPPGGETQYF. CDR3 nucleotide sequence: TGTGCCAGCTCACCGCCAGGGGGCGAGACCCAGTACTTC.

This clone was counted only a few times. The chain recombines TRBV5-1 with TRBJ1-5, with 7 bases matching TRBD1. CDR3 size: 13 residues. After removal of 5 bases from V and 7 bases from J, the junction contained 6 bases not matched to a gene. Germline CDR1 reads SGHRS; CDR2 reads YFSETQ. Written as DNA, the CDR3 is TGCGCCAGCAGAACAGGGGTAGGACAGCCCCAGCATTTT. Its protein product is CASRTGVGQPQHF.

V and J are TRBV10-3 and TRBJ2-6; TRBD1 aligns across 8 bases. The CDR3 is 17 amino acids. J was trimmed by 0 bases and V by 3 bases; bases with no gene match: 4. Germline CDR1 and CDR2: ENHRY and SYGVKD. In DNA, the CDR3 is TGTGCCATCAGTGAAGGGACAGGACCCTCTGGGGCCAACGTCCTGACTTTC. Translation gives CAISEGTGPSGANVLTF.

This clone was recorded a few times. This chain uses TRBV7-9 with TRBJ2-1; 8 bases line up with TRBD1. The CDR3 sequence is 16 residues long. In germline, CDR1 is SEHNR, CDR2 FQNEAQ (reference sequence). V was clipped by 6 bases and J by 1 base; unmatched bases: 8. The CDR3 sequence: CASSRQGIGSYNEQFF. DNA for the CDR3: TGTGCCAGCAGTAGACAGGGGATTGGGTCCTACAATGAGCAGTTCTTC.

This clone has a handful of counts. The J gene is TRBJ1-4, the V gene TRBV9; D is possibly TRBD1 (6 bases). Germline V gene data show CDR1 as SGDLS and CDR2 as YYNGEE. The CDR3 covers 18 residues. V was cut by 0 bases and J by 3 bases, with 18 bases left in between. The CDR3 DNA follows: TGTGCCAGCAGCGTAGAGGGCAGGGGACATCGGGCTAATGAAAAACTGTTTTTT. The encoded protein is CASSVEGRGHRANEKLFF.

The J gene is TRBJ2-2, the V gene TRBV27, with 11 bases matching TRBD2. The CDR3 consists of 18 residues. Germline V gives CDR1 MNHEY, CDR2 SMNVEV (reference sequence). The V gene end was trimmed by 1 base and the J gene end by 5 bases; junction bases not matched to a gene: 9. CDR3 bases: TGTGCCAGCAGTTTATGGGGGACTAGCGGACTGGGAACCGGGGAGCTGTTTTTT. Translating gives CASSLWGTSGLGTGELFF.

The chain recombines TRBV29-1 with TRBJ2-5; D not certain. The DNA end favors TRBJ2-7, so the J call may be wrong. Germline CDR1 and CDR2: SQVTM and ANQGSEA. This CDR3 has 12 amino acids. CDR3 coding DNA: TGCAGCGTTGCAGGTTCAGTTATCGAGCAGTACTTC. Protein: CSVAGSVIEQYF.

This chain connects TRBV5-8 to TRBJ2-3, with 7 positions matching TRBD2. The CDR3 consists of 15 residues. With V trimmed by 1 base and J by 3 bases, 5 bases remained unmatched. Germline V CDR1 and CDR2: SGHTS, YDEGEE. CDR3 loop: CASSLRGRGTDTQYF. The DNA of the CDR3 is TGTGCCAGCAGCTTGCGTGGGAGGGGTACAGATACGCAGTATTTT. Supplemented by reference TRBV5-8 and TRBJ2-3, the full variable domain reads EAGVTQSPTHLIKTRGQQATLRCSPISGHTSVYWYQQALGLGLQFLLWYDEGEERNRGNFPPRFSGRQFPNYSSELNVNALELEDSALYLCASSLRGRGTDTQYFGPGTRLTVL.

The table lists this clone with a few counts. The chain is built from TRBV7-6 and TRBJ2-7, with D perhaps matching TRBD1 (6 bases). The CDR3 runs 14 residues. Trimming took 2 bases from V and 5 from J, leaving 13 bases between them. From germline, CDR1 is SGHVS and CDR2 FNYEAQ. The CDR3 protein is CASSLLATGNEQYF. The CDR3 coding sequence is TGTGCCAGCAGCTTATTGGCGACAGGCAACGAGCAGTACTTC.

This clone showed up just a few times. The chain employs TRBV28 and TRBJ2-7, with D unclear. This CDR3 has 12 residues. CDR1 and CDR2 from the germline V gene are MDHEN and SYDVKM. Trimming removed 7 bases from V and 4 bases from J, with 11 bases in between. CDR3 sequence reads: CASISSTYEQYF. The CDR3 DNA sequence: TGTGCCAGCATATCTAGTACTTACGAGCAGTACTTC.